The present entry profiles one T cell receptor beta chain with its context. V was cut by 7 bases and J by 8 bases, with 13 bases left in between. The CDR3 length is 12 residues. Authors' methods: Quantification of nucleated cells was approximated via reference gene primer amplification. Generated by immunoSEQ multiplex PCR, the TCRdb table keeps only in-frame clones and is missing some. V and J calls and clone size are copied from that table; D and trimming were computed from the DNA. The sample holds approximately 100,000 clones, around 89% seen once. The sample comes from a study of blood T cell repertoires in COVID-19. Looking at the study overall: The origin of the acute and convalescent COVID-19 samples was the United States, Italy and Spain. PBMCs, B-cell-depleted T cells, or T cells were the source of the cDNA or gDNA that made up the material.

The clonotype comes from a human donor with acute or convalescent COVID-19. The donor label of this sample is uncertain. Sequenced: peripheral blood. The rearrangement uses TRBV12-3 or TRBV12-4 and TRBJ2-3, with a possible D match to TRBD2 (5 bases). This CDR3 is CASTYLEGTQYF. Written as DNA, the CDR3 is TGTGCCAGCACCTATCTAGAGGGTACGCAGTATTTT.